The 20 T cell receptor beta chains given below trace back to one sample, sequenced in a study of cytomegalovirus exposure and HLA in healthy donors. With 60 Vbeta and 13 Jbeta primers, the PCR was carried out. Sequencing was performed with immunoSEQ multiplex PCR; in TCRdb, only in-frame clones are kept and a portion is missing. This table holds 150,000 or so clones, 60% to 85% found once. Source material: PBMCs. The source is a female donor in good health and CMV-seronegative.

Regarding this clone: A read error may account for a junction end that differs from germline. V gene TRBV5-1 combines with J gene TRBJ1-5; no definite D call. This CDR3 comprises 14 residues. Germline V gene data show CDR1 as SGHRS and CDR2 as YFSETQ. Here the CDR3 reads CASSRLWSNQPQHF. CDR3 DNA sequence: TGTGCCAGCAGCCGGTTGTGGAGCAATCAGCCCCAGCATTTT.

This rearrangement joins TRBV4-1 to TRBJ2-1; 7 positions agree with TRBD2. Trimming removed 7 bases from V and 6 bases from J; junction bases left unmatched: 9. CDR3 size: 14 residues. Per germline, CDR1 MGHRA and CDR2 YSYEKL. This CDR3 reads CASNTGGGPNEQFF. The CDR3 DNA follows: TGCGCCAGCAACACCGGGGGAGGGCCCAATGAGCAGTTCTTC.

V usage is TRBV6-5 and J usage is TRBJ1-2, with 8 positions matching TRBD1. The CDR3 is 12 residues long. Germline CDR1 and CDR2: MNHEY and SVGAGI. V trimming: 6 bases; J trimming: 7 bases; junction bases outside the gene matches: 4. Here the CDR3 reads CASSPDRGGYTF. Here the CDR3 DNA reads TGTGCCAGCAGCCCCGACAGGGGTGGCTACACCTTC.

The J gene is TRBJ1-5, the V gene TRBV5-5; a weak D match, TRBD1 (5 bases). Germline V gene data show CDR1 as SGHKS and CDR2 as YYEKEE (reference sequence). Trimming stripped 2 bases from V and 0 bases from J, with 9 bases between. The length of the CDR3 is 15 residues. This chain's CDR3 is CASSLGAYSNQPQHF. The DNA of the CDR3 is TGTGCCAGCAGCTTAGGGGCCTATAGCAATCAGCCCCAGCATTTT.

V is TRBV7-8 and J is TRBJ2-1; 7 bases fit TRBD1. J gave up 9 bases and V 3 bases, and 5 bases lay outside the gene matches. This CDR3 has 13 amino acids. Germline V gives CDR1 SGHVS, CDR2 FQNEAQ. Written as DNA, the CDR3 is TGTGCCAGCAGCTTGCGAGGGGGCGGTGAGCAGTTCTTC. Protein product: CASSLRGGGEQFF. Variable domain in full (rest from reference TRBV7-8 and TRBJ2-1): GAGVSQSPRYKVAKRGQDVALRCDPISGHVSLFWYQQALGQGPEFLTYFQNEAQLDKSGLPSDRFFAERPEGSVSTLKIQRTQQEDSAVYLCASSLRGGGEQFFGPGTRLTVL.

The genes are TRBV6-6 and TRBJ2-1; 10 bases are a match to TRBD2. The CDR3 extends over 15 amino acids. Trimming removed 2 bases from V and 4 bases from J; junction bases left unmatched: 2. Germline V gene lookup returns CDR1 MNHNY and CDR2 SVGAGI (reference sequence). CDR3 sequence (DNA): TGTGCCAGCAGTTACGAACTAGCGGGGTACAATGAGCAGTTCTTC. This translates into CASSYELAGYNEQFF.

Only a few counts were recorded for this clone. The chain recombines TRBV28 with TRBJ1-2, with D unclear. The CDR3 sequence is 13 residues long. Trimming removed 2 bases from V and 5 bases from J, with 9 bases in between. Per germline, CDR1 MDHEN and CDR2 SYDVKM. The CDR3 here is CASSLGSGYGYTF. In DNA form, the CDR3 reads TGTGCCAGCAGTTTAGGTTCGGGGTATGGCTACACCTTC.

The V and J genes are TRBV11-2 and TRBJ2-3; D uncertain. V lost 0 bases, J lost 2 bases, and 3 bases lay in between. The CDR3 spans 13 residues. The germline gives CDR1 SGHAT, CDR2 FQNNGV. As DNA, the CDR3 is TGTGCCAGCAGCTTAGATATCACAGATACGCAGTATTTT. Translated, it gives CASSLDITDTQYF.

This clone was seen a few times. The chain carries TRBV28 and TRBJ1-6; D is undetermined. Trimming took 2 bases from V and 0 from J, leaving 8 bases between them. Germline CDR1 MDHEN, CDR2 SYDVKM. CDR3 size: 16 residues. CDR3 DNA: TGTGCCAGCAGTTTACCGGGTAGCTCCTATAATTCACCCCTCCACTTT. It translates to CASSLPGSSYNSPLHF.

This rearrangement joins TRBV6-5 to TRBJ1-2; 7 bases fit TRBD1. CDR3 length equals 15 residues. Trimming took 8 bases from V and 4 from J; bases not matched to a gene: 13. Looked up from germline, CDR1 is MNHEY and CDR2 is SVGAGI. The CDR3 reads CASGRGGALVYGYTF. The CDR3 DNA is TGTGCCAGCGGGAGAGGGGGCGCGTTGGTCTATGGCTACACCTTC.

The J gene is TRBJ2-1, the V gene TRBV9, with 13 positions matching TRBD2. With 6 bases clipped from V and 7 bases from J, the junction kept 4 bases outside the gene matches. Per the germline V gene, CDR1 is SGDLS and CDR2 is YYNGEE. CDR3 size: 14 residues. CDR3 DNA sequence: TGTGCCAGCACCGGGACTAGCGGGGAAAATGAGCAGTTCTTC. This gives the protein CASTGTSGENEQFF.

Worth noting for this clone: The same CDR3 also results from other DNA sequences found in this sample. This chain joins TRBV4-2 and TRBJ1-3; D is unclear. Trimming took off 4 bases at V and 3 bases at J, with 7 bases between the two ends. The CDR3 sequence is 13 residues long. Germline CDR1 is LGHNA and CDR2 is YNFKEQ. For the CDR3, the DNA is TGTGCCAGCAGCCCCTCGGGTGGAAACACCATATATTTT. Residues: CASSPSGGNTIYF.

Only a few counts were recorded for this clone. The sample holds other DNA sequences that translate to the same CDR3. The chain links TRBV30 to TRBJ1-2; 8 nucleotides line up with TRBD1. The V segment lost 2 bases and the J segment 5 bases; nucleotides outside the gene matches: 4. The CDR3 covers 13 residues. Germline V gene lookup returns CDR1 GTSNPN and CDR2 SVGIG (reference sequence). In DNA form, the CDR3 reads TGTGCCTGGAGTCGGGACAGGCCGTATGGCTACACCTTC. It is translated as CAWSRDRPYGYTF.

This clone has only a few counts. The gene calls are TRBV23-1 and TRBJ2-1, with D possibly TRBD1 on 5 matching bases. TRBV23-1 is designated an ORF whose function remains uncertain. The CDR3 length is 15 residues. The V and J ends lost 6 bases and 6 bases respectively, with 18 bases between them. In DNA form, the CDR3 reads TGCGCCAGCAGCAGCCCAGGGCCGCCAATCAATGAGCAGTTCTTC. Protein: CASSSPGPPINEQFF.

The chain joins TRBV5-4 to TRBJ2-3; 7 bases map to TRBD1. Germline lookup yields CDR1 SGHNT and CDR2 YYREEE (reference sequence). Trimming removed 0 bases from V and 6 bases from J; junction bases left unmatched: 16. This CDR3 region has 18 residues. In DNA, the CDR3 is TGTGCCAGCAGCTTGGCCGGAGGCAGGGGGTCTACAACTGATACGCAGTATTTT. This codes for CASSLAGGRGSTTDTQYF.

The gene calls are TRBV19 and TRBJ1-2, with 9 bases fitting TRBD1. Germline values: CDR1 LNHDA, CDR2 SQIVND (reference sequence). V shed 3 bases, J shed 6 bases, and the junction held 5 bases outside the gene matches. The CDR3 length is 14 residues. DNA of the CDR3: TGTGCCAGTAGTATGACTGGGACAGGGAATGGCTACACCTTC. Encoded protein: CASSMTGTGNGYTF.

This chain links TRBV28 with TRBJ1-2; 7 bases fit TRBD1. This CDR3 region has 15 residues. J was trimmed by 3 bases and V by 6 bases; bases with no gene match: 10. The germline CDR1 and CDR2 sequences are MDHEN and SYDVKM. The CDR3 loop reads CASSRSATGDYGYTF. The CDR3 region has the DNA TGTGCCAGCAGCCGGTCCGCCACAGGGGACTATGGCTACACCTTC.

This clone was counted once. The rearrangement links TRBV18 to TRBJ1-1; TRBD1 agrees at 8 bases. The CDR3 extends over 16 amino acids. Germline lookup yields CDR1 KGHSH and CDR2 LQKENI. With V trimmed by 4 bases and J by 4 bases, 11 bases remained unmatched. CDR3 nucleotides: TGTGCCAGCTCACTAAAACAACAGGGGGGGGTCACTGAAGCTTTCTTT. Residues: CASSLKQQGGVTEAFF. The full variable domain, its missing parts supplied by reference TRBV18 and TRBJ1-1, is NAGVMQNPRHLVRRRGQEARLRCSPMKGHSHVYWYRQLPEEGLKFMVYLQKENIIDESGMPKERFSAEFPKEGPSILRIQQVVRGDSAAYFCASSLKQQGGVTEAFFGQGTRLTVV.

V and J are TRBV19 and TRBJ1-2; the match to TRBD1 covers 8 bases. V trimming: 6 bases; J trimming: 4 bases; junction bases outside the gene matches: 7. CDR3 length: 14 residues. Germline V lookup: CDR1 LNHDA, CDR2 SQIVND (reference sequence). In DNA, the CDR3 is TGTGCCAGTAGCCCCGGACAGGGAAGCTATGGCTACACCTTC. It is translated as CASSPGQGSYGYTF.

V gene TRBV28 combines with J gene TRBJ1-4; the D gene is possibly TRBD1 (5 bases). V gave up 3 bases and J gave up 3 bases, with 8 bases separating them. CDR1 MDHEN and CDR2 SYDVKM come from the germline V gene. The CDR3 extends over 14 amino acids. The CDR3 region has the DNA TGTGCCAGCAGTTTTCAGGGTGCTAATGAAAAACTGTTTTTT. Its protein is CASSFQGANEKLFF.